This TCR beta chain was recorded in a study of vaccination and CD4 T cells after COVID-19. Note on this clonotype: Its antigen is currently unknown.

The treatment is: approximately nine-day PBMC culture with coronavirus spike peptide pools or control peptides (ViraFEST assay). Cultured CD4+ T-cell DNA underwent Oncomine TCR Beta short-read sequencing. TCRdb itself ran the PCR reads through MiXCR, one entry per CDR3 protein. The sample shows fewer than 15,000 distinct CDR3 sequences, roughly two fifths of them seen only once. The receptor comes from a human donor who had recovered from COVID-19. Sequencing used CD4+ T cells from blood, cultured in vitro, obtained after SARS-CoV-2 vaccination.

The CDR3 region has the DNA TGTGCCAGCTCACCCACCGTTGAGGCCCGGGAGACCCAGTACTTC. The encoded protein is CASSPTVEARETQYF. The chain has TRBV18 and TRBJ2-5; D is uncertain. This CDR3 has 15 residues. V lost 3 bases and J 5 bases, leaving 16 bases between the germline ends. Germline V gene data show CDR1 as KGHSH and CDR2 as LQKENI.